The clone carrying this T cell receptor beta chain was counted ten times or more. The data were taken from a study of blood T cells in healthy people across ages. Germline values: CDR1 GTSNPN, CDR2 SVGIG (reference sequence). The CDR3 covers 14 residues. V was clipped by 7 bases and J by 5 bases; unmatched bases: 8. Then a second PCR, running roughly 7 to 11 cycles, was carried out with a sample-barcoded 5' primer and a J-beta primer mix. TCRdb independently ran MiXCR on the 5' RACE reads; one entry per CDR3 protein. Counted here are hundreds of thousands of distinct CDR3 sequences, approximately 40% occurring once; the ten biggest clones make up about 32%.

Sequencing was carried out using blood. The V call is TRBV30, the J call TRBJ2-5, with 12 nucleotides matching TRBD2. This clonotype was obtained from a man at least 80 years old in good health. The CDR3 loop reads CAFLLAGGGETQYF. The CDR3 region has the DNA TGTGCCTTTCTACTAGCGGGAGGTGGGGAGACCCAGTACTTC.